One and the same sample provided the 23 T cell receptor beta chains below, sequenced in a study of blood T cells in healthy people across ages. A second PCR of about 7 to 11 cycles used a sample-barcoded 5' primer and a J-beta primer mix. TCRdb re-called the 5' RACE reads with MiXCR, one entry per CDR3 protein. The profile shows some 1.4 million distinct CDR3 sequences, around two fifths of them singletons. Material: blood. The receptors were sampled from a woman aged 18-30 years in good health.

This chain uses TRBV2 with TRBJ2-7; D is perhaps TRBD1 (5 bases). The CDR3 has 14 amino acids. Between the trimmed V and J ends, which lost 5 bases and 1 base, there was a span of 12 bases. Germline loops: CDR1 SNHLY, CDR2 FYNNEI. The CDR3 loop is CASSRTKGSYEQYF. CDR3 coding DNA: TGTGCCAGCAGTCGGACAAAAGGATCCTACGAGCAGTACTTC.

The chain recombines TRBV5-1 with TRBJ2-4; the match to TRBD1 covers 7 bases. The tail of the sequence fits TRBJ2-7 better, so the J call may be wrong. The CDR3 spans 15 residues. Germline CDR1 SGHRS, CDR2 YFSETQ. The CDR3 sequence: CASSYGLGGKGEQYF. The DNA of the CDR3 is TGCGCCAGCAGCTACGGTCTAGGGGGCAAGGGCGAGCAGTACTTC.

Worth noting for this clonotype: An end of the junction differs from the germline gene, which may be a read error. This chain connects TRBV4-1 to TRBJ2-5; D is possibly TRBD1 (6 bases). The CDR3 is 16 residues long. Germline values: CDR1 MGHRA, CDR2 YSYEKL. CDR3 in amino acids: CASSQAFQDSQEAQYF. The CDR3 DNA is TGCGCCAGCAGCCAAGCTTTTCAGGACAGCCAAGAGGCCCAGTACTTC.

This clonotype appeared a few times. The rearrangement joins TRBV5-1 to TRBJ2-5; 8 bases are a match to TRBD2. This CDR3 comprises 15 residues. CDR1 and CDR2 from the germline V gene are SGHRS and YFSETQ. V lost 2 bases, J lost 0 bases, and 3 bases stayed unmatched. The CDR3 sequence is CASSFGLANQETQYF. The DNA for the CDR3 is TGCGCCAGCAGCTTTGGACTAGCTAACCAAGAGACCCAGTACTTC.

The J gene is TRBJ1-2, the V gene TRBV18; D perhaps matches TRBD1 (6 bases). CDR3 length: 14 amino acids. V lost 3 bases to trimming and J lost 5 bases, with 13 bases between them. The germline V gene has CDR1 KGHSH and CDR2 LQKENI. The CDR3 loop reads CASSPWTAEYGYTF. The CDR3 nucleotides read TGTGCCAGCTCACCCTGGACAGCCGAATATGGCTACACCTTC.

With regard to this clonotype: A junction boundary mismatches the germline segment, possibly from a read error. The CDR3 bases are TGTGCCAGCAGCGAAGACTTCAGGGGGCGCTTGGGCGGGGAGCTGTTTTTT. This translates into CASSEDFRGRLGGELFF. V gene TRBV3-1 combines with J gene TRBJ2-2, with 8 bases fitting TRBD1. Germline loops: CDR1 LGHDT, CDR2 YNNKEL (reference sequence). This CDR3 is built from 17 residues.

The chain is built from TRBV20-1 and TRBJ1-1, with TRBD1 matching over 7 bases. V trimming: 0 bases; J trimming: 4 bases; junction bases outside the gene matches: 8. This CDR3 comprises 15 residues. Germline V gene data show CDR1 as DFQATT and CDR2 as SNEGSKA (reference sequence). For the CDR3, the DNA is TGCAGTGCTAGAGACCCCGCCAGGGGGGGCACTGAAGCTTTCTTT. Translated, it gives CSARDPARGGTEAFF.

The V call is TRBV3-1, the J call TRBJ2-7; 7 nucleotides line up with TRBD1. The V and J ends lost 4 bases and 6 bases, in that order; junction bases with no gene match: 12. The CDR3 consists of 15 residues. The germline V gene has CDR1 LGHDT and CDR2 YNNKEL (reference sequence). The CDR3 region has the DNA TGTGCCAGCAGCCCCTCCGGGACAGCTCCGGGCGAGCAGTACTTC. This sequence encodes CASSPSGTAPGEQYF.

The genes are TRBV2 and TRBJ2-1; a possible D gene is TRBD2 (5 bases). Germline V gives CDR1 SNHLY, CDR2 FYNNEI. The V end lost 4 bases, the J end lost 10 bases, and 14 bases lay between the germline ends. There are 13 residues in the CDR3. The chain's CDR3 is CASSVSRRSEQFF. Here the CDR3 DNA reads TGTGCCAGCAGTGTATCCCGGAGGTCCGAGCAGTTCTTC.

The rearrangement links TRBV5-1 to TRBJ1-2; TRBD1 matches 9 bases. Losses at the gene ends were 1 base for V and 4 bases for J; bases not matched to a gene: 8. The V gene's germline CDR1 is SGHRS and CDR2 YFSETQ. The CDR3 runs 16 residues. The CDR3 sequence: CASSLLQGALGYGYTF. The CDR3 bases are TGCGCCAGCAGCTTGTTACAGGGGGCGCTCGGCTATGGCTACACCTTC.

This clonotype turned up a few times. The V call is TRBV27, the J call TRBJ2-7, with TRBD2 identical over 7 bases. Germline CDR1 MNHEY, CDR2 SMNVEV (reference sequence). J was trimmed by 0 bases and V by 3 bases; bases with no gene match: 5. The CDR3 runs to 15 residues. The CDR3 is CASSLYLADSYEQYF. In nucleotides, the CDR3 is TGTGCCAGCAGTTTGTATCTAGCGGACTCCTACGAGCAGTACTTC.

The rearrangement uses TRBV10-3 and TRBJ1-2; 9 nucleotides match TRBD1. The CDR3 runs to 14 residues. CDR1 is ENHRY, CDR2 SYGVKD, per germline. J lost 2 bases, V lost 2 bases, and 0 bases had no gene match. The DNA of the CDR3 is TGTGCCATCAGTGAGGGACAGGGGAACTATGGCTACACCTTC. Translated, it gives CAISEGQGNYGYTF.

The chain combines TRBV20-1 with TRBJ2-5; 8 nucleotides match TRBD2. V shed 6 bases and J 5 bases; nucleotides not matched to a gene: 8. Germline loops: CDR1 DFQATT, CDR2 SNEGSKA (reference sequence). This CDR3 is built from 13 residues. CDR3 loop: CSATGLEGETQYF. DNA of the CDR3: TGCAGTGCAACGGGACTAGAGGGGGAGACCCAGTACTTC.

V is TRBV20-1 and J is TRBJ2-7; 12 nucleotides align to TRBD2. From germline, CDR1 is DFQATT and CDR2 SNEGSKA (reference sequence). V dropped 5 bases and J dropped 1; count of bases not matched to a gene: 9. The CDR3 is 16 residues long. As DNA, the CDR3 is TGCAGTGCTCGAACGGGACTAGCGGGTTTTTCCTACGAGCAGTACTTC. It is translated as CSARTGLAGFSYEQYF.

This clonotype occurred a few times. This sequence joins TRBV6-1 and TRBJ2-4; D perhaps matches TRBD2 (5 bases). V lost 6 bases and J lost 4, with 10 bases in between. In germline, CDR1 is MNHNS, CDR2 SASEGT. The CDR3 covers 13 residues. CDR3 protein: CASRDSRKNIQYF. For the CDR3, the DNA is TGTGCCAGCAGGGACTCCCGGAAAAACATTCAGTACTTC.

This clonotype has a handful of counts. V and J are TRBV7-9 and TRBJ1-2, with D hard to call. In germline, CDR1 is SEHNR, CDR2 FQNEAQ (reference sequence). The CDR3 consists of 18 residues. Trimming cost V 0 bases and J 4 bases, with 21 bases left between them. In nucleotides, the CDR3 is TGTGCCAGCAGCTTAGCGAAGTACAGCGCCCAAGACACCTATGGCTACACCTTC. Residues: CASSLAKYSAQDTYGYTF.

The chain uses TRBV10-3 and TRBJ2-1; D unresolved. CDR1 and CDR2 from the germline V gene are ENHRY and SYGVKD. This CDR3 is built from 11 residues. The ends were cut back, 6 bases at V and 8 bases at J, with 8 bases in the middle. The CDR3 here is CAIREADEQFF. The CDR3 nucleotides read TGTGCCATCAGGGAAGCTGATGAGCAGTTCTTC.

A few counts support this clonotype. The rearrangement joins TRBV4-1 to TRBJ2-1; D may be TRBD1 or TRBD2 (6 bases each). V lost 4 bases, J lost 8 bases, and 15 bases lay in between. This CDR3 region has 14 residues. The germline CDR1 and CDR2 sequences are MGHRA and YSYEKL. For the CDR3, the DNA is TGCGCCAGCAGCCTCCCGGGGGCGCGTGATGAGCAGTTCTTC. Translated, it gives CASSLPGARDEQFF.

At least ten counts were recorded for this clonotype. The V call is TRBV10-3, the J call TRBJ2-5; 8 nucleotides match TRBD1. J was trimmed by 3 bases and V by 9 bases; bases with no gene match: 6. Germline CDR1 is ENHRY and CDR2 is SYGVKD. This CDR3 is 13 amino acids long. CDR3 sequence reads: CAIHGGQEETQYF. The CDR3, as DNA: TGTGCCATACATGGGGGACAGGAAGAGACCCAGTACTTC.

This clonotype showed up just a few times. The chain employs TRBV15 and TRBJ2-3, with unresolved D. Per germline, CDR1 LNHNV and CDR2 YYDKDF (reference sequence). The length of the CDR3 is 16 residues. Trimming removed 0 bases from V and 0 bases from J, with 10 bases in between. The CDR3 region has the DNA TGTGCCACCAGCAGAGACCCTAGATTGAGCACAGATACGCAGTATTTT. Translated: CATSRDPRLSTDTQYF.

The CDR3 region is CSARGGEGLTF. The DNA for the CDR3 is TGCAGTGCTAGAGGCGGGGAGGGTCTCACCTTC. The chain has TRBV20-1 and TRBJ1-2, with D hard to call. V lost 1 base and J 13 bases, leaving 13 bases between the germline ends. Per germline, CDR1 DFQATT and CDR2 SNEGSKA (reference sequence). There are 11 residues in the CDR3.

The table lists this clonotype with a few counts. The chain combines TRBV20-1 with TRBJ1-2, with 8 bases fitting TRBD1. Trimming took 6 bases from V and 8 from J; bases not matched to a gene: 11. Germline assignment: CDR1 DFQATT and CDR2 SNEGSKA (reference sequence). The CDR3 is 13 residues long. CDR3 loop: CSARTGNDVGYTF. DNA of the CDR3: TGCAGTGCGCGGACAGGGAATGATGTGGGCTACACCTTC.

The CDR3 is CASSPTQASGYQETQYF. CDR3 sequence (DNA): TGTGCCAGCAGCCCCACCCAGGCTAGCGGGTACCAAGAGACCCAGTACTTC. This rearrangement joins TRBV13 to TRBJ2-5; TRBD2 matches 8 bases. Trimming cost V 5 bases and J 0 bases; bases outside gene matches: 11. Germline-derived CDR1 and CDR2 are PRHDT and FYEKMQ (reference sequence). This CDR3 spans 17 amino acids.